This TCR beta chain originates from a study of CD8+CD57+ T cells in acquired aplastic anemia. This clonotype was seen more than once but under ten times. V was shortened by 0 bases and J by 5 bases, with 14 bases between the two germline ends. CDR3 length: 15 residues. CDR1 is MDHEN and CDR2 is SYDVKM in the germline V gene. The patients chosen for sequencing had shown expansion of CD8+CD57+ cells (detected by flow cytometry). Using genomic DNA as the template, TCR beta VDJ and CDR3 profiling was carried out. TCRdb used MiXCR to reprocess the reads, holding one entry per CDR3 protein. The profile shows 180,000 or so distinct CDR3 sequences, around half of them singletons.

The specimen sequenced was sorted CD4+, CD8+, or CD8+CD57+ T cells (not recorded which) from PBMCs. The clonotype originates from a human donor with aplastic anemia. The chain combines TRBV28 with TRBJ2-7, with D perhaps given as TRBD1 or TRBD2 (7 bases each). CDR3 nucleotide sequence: TGTGCCAGCAGTTTATGGGCAGGGGGGGTGAACGAGCAGTACTTC. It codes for CASSLWAGGVNEQYF.